This entry lists 15 T cell receptor beta chains sequenced from one sample in a study of identical twins (TCRdb year 2016). Receptor libraries were prepared by 5' RACE. This sample was sequenced with an Illumina HiSeq 2000. TCRdb reanalyzed the raw reads on its own, using fastp at Q25 for trimming and MiXCR for clone calling, and kept in-frame beta chains. Under each unique CDR3 protein, matching rows form one entry showing the most common genes and DNA. The sample contains around 960,000 distinct CDR3 sequences, more than 9% of them found a single time. Under 2% of the sample comes from the top ten. These data were also reused for a study on yellow fever vaccine responses in identical twins.

Material: PBMCs. These receptors were collected from a woman aged 18-29 years in good health.

The chain is built from TRBV12-3 or TRBV12-4 and TRBJ2-2; 11 bases are a match to TRBD1. Trimming cost V 7 bases and J 4 bases; bases outside gene matches: 2. The CDR3 totals 14 residues. The CDR3 sequence: CASTGTGGTGELFF. The CDR3 DNA is TGTGCCAGCACCGGGACAGGGGGCACCGGGGAGCTGTTTTTT.

The V and J genes are TRBV3-1 and TRBJ2-3; D ambiguous. The germline CDR1 and CDR2 sequences are LGHDT and YNNKEL (reference sequence). V was clipped by 4 bases and J by 6 bases, with 20 bases between them. The CDR3 extends over 16 amino acids. The CDR3 sequence: CASSRPGSRKEDTQYF. CDR3 bases: TGTGCCAGCAGCCGCCCCGGCAGTCGAAAAGAGGATACGCAGTATTTT.

The chain has TRBV20-1 and TRBJ2-1, with TRBD2 matching over 9 bases. Looked up from germline, CDR1 is DFQATT and CDR2 is SNEGSKA (reference sequence). The V gene end was trimmed by 0 bases and the J gene end by 9 bases; junction bases not matched to a gene: 9. The CDR3 has 15 residues. The CDR3 nucleotides read TGCAGTGCTAGAGACGGACTAGCGTATCAGGGTGAGCAGTTCTTC. This codes for CSARDGLAYQGEQFF.

This clonotype has ten or more counts. This chain links TRBV5-1 with TRBJ2-3, with D possibly being TRBD1 or TRBD2 (5 bases each). CDR1 and CDR2 from the germline V gene are SGHRS and YFSETQ. This CDR3 spans 14 amino acids. Trimming stripped 2 bases from V and 5 bases from J, with 12 bases between. The CDR3 spells CASSFRDVGDTQYF. The CDR3 nucleotides read TGCGCCAGCAGCTTCCGGGACGTCGGAGATACGCAGTATTTT.

This clonotype has more than one count but fewer than ten. V gene TRBV3-1 combines with J gene TRBJ2-1; TRBD2 aligns across 8 bases. The germline V gene encodes CDR1 LGHDT and CDR2 YNNKEL (reference sequence). The CDR3 consists of 15 residues. The ends lost 4 bases at V and 7 bases at J; junction bases unmatched: 9. CDR3 sequence: CASSLTGTRENEQFF. The CDR3, as DNA: TGTGCCAGCAGCCTCACCGGGACTAGGGAAAATGAGCAGTTCTTC.

The V gene is TRBV20-1, the J gene TRBJ2-7; D perhaps matches TRBD1 (5 bases). The CDR3 consists of 14 residues. Germline lookup yields CDR1 DFQATT and CDR2 SNEGSKA (reference sequence). V lost 6 bases and J 5 bases, leaving 20 bases between the germline ends. The CDR3 is CSALNRSQMNEQYF. The CDR3 DNA follows: TGCAGTGCACTGAACAGGTCACAAATGAACGAGCAGTACTTC.

The rearrangement uses TRBV20-1 and TRBJ1-1; D gene uncertain. Deletions cut 0 bases from V and 2 bases from J, with 13 bases between. CDR3 length: 15 amino acids. Germline loops: CDR1 DFQATT, CDR2 SNEGSKA (reference sequence). The CDR3, as DNA: TGCAGTGCTAGAGATTTCAAGGGATTTAACACTGAAGCTTTCTTT. The encoded protein is CSARDFKGFNTEAFF.

The CDR3 loop reads CASFGGLAGTGELFF. DNA of the CDR3: TGTGCCAGCTTCGGAGGTCTAGCGGGCACCGGGGAGCTGTTTTTT. The V gene is TRBV6-1, the J gene TRBJ2-2; 8 bases agree with TRBD2. There are 15 residues in the CDR3. The germline gives CDR1 MNHNS, CDR2 SASEGT. V was pared by 8 bases and J by 4 bases, with 9 bases of the junction left unmatched.

The chain joins TRBV3-1 to TRBJ2-2, with 7 nucleotides matching TRBD2. The CDR3 extends over 15 amino acids. Trimming removed 0 bases from V and 7 bases from J; junction bases left unmatched: 5. The germline V gene has CDR1 LGHDT and CDR2 YNNKEL (reference sequence). CDR3 DNA sequence: TGTGCCAGCAGCCAAGATCCGGCGGGGGTCGGGGAGCTGTTTTTT. Translating it yields CASSQDPAGVGELFF.

This chain connects TRBV29-1 to TRBJ1-1; D gene uncertain. The CDR3 has 13 residues. Trimming removed 0 bases at V and 3 bases at J, with 8 bases between. Per germline, CDR1 SQVTM and CDR2 ANQGSEA. The CDR3 DNA follows: TGCAGCGTTGAAGAGGTGGAGTACACTGAAGCTTTCTTT. Its translation is CSVEEVEYTEAFF.

Many counts were recorded for this clonotype. This chain connects TRBV15 to TRBJ2-3; tentative D call: TRBD1 (7 bases). The CDR3 extends over 17 amino acids. The germline CDR1 and CDR2 sequences are LNHNV and YYDKDF (reference sequence). V lost 2 bases to trimming and J lost 3 bases, with 18 bases between them. The CDR3 here is CATSRRQGGFFTDTQYF. The CDR3 region has the DNA TGTGCCACCAGCAGACGACAGGGAGGTTTCTTTACAGATACGCAGTATTTT.

In its sample, this clonotype was seen a few times. The gene calls are TRBV7-2 and TRBJ2-7, with D uncertain. CDR3 length: 12 residues. V was pared by 5 bases and J by 6 bases, with 11 bases between. Germline lookup yields CDR1 SGHTA and CDR2 FQGNSA. The CDR3 protein is CASSLNGAEQYF. The CDR3 DNA follows: TGTGCCAGCAGCCTAAATGGCGCCGAGCAGTACTTC.

This clonotype has only one observation. The chain is built from TRBV18 and TRBJ2-5; 9 bases fit TRBD2. After removal of 0 bases from V and 4 bases from J, the junction contained 12 bases not matched to a gene. There are 18 residues in the CDR3. Germline CDR1 KGHSH, CDR2 LQKENI. The CDR3 sequence is CASSPPNPLAGSRETQYF. DNA for the CDR3: TGTGCCAGCTCACCACCGAATCCCCTAGCGGGGTCCCGAGAGACCCAGTACTTC.

The genes are TRBV20-1 and TRBJ1-5, with 7 positions matching TRBD1. The CDR3 is made up of 16 amino acids. Losses at the gene ends were 1 base for V and 0 bases for J; bases not matched to a gene: 6. Per the germline V gene, CDR1 is DFQATT and CDR2 is SNEGSKA (reference sequence). As DNA, the CDR3 is TGCAGTGCTAGAGGGACGACAGGGTATAGCAATCAGCCCCAGCATTTT. Its translation is CSARGTTGYSNQPQHF.

The chain combines TRBV20-1 with TRBJ2-2; the match to TRBD1 covers 7 bases. With V trimmed by 6 bases and J by 6 bases, 4 bases remained unmatched. The germline V gene encodes CDR1 DFQATT and CDR2 SNEGSKA (reference sequence). This CDR3 is 12 amino acids long. The CDR3 loop reads CSAWTGSGELFF. The CDR3 DNA sequence: TGCAGTGCGTGGACAGGTTCCGGGGAGCTGTTTTTT.